A single sample gave rise to the 25 T cell receptor beta chains below, sequenced in a study of T cell responses to AZD1222 COVID-19 vaccine (dated by TCRdb to the early 2020s). Receptor amplification or capture employed the immunoSEQ multiplex PCR assay. TCRdb's version of the immuneACCESS table is confined to in-frame rearrangements and falls short of the full clone set. An unresolved V gene accounts for under half of the shortfall where checked; the remainder is of unknown origin. The sample data list under 150,000 clones, and roughly 91% of these were observed just once. The ten top clones hold roughly 5% of the sample. Taken with the paper, the label for time point translates to: baseline before first vaccination. The specimen comprised peripheral blood, sampled on day 0 of AZD1222 vaccination. These receptors came from an adult in good health.

This clone was seen a single time. This chain connects TRBV29-1 to TRBJ1-4, with a weak D call TRBD1 (5 bases). Germline CDR1 is SQVTM and CDR2 is ANQGSEA. Trimming left V 2 bases short and J 7 bases short, with 14 bases between. The CDR3 contains 14 residues. The CDR3: CSVELTGGREKLFF. The CDR3 coding sequence is TGCAGCGTTGAACTAACTGGGGGACGTGAAAAACTGTTTTTT.

This clone has a single count. The junction differs from germline at one of its ends, possibly a read error. CDR3 nucleotides: TGTGCCAGCAGTTTAGGAGCTGGACGGACAGAGCAAGAGACCCAGTACTTC. Translated, it gives CASSLGAGRTEQETQYF. This chain uses TRBV11-3 with TRBJ2-5, with D possibly matching TRBD1 (6 bases). Germline V gene lookup returns CDR1 SGHNT and CDR2 YENEEA. CDR3 length equals 17 residues.

The J gene is TRBJ2-7, the V gene TRBV7-9; D uncertain. This CDR3 contains 12 residues. Germline CDR1 is SEHNR and CDR2 is FQNEAQ (reference sequence). V lost 5 bases, J lost 3 bases, and 8 bases lay in between. CDR3 amino acids: CASSLDYYEQYF. CDR3 DNA sequence: TGTGCCAGCAGCCTAGATTACTACGAGCAGTACTTC. Filled out from reference TRBV7-9 and TRBJ2-7, the complete variable domain reads DTGVSQNPRHKITKRGQNVTFRCDPISEHNRLYWYRQTLGQGPEFLTYFQNEAQLEKSRLLSDRFSAERPKGSFSTLEIQRTEQGDSAMYLCASSLDYYEQYFGPGTRLTVT.

The chain recombines TRBV24-1 with TRBJ2-5; TRBD2 matches at 14 bases. Trimming removed 4 bases from V and 5 bases from J; junction bases left unmatched: 8. The CDR3 consists of 17 residues. The V gene's germline CDR1 is KGHDR and CDR2 SFDVKD. CDR3: CATSDSGLAGDAETQYF. The CDR3 region has the DNA TGTGCCACCAGTGACTCGGGACTAGCGGGAGACGCGGAGACCCAGTACTTC.

This sequence joins TRBV2 and TRBJ1-1; 7 bases map to TRBD1. This CDR3 has 17 residues. V dropped 1 base and J dropped 1; count of bases not matched to a gene: 9. Germline CDR1 SNHLY, CDR2 FYNNEI. CDR3: CASSEGPRGRGNTEAFF. As DNA, the CDR3 is TGTGCCAGCAGTGAAGGCCCAAGGGGGCGGGGGAACACTGAAGCTTTCTTT.

The V call is TRBV7-3, the J call TRBJ2-1; D remains unclear. CDR3 size: 14 residues. In germline, CDR1 is SGHTA, CDR2 FQGTGA. V lost 5 bases and J 5 bases, leaving 13 bases between the germline ends. CDR3 loop: CASSPTSLNNEQFF. In DNA form, the CDR3 reads TGTGCCAGCAGCCCGACCTCCCTGAACAATGAGCAGTTCTTC. Filled out from reference TRBV7-3 and TRBJ2-1, the complete variable domain reads GAGVSQTPSNKVTEKGKYVELRCDPISGHTALYWYRQSLGQGPEFLIYFQGTGAADDSGLPNDRFFAVRPEGSVSTLKIQRTERGDSAVYLCASSPTSLNNEQFFGPGTRLTVL.

The V call is TRBV9, the J call TRBJ2-1; 9 bases fit TRBD2. V lost 6 bases and J lost 8; bases outside the gene matches: 9. Germline CDR1 and CDR2: SGDLS and YYNGEE. This CDR3 comprises 14 residues. CDR3 nucleotides: TGTGCCAGCAACCCGGGACTAGCAGGTGATGAGCAGTTCTTC. This translates into CASNPGLAGDEQFF.

This clone was detected once. The gene calls are TRBV7-9 and TRBJ2-1; 11 nucleotides match TRBD2. Germline CDR1 SEHNR, CDR2 FQNEAQ (reference sequence). V shed 5 bases and J 9 bases; nucleotides not matched to a gene: 12. The CDR3 contains 16 residues. CDR3 loop: CASSPVLAGGPREQFF. CDR3 sequence (DNA): TGTGCCAGCAGCCCCGTCTTAGCGGGGGGGCCGCGTGAGCAGTTCTTC.

This clone occurred many times. CDR3 in amino acids: CASSVTPGTTYEQYF. In DNA form, the CDR3 reads TGTGCCAGCAGCGTAACTCCCGGGACTACCTACGAGCAGTACTTC. The V gene is TRBV6-5, the J gene TRBJ2-7; the match to TRBD2 covers 7 bases. J was trimmed by 2 bases and V by 6 bases; bases with no gene match: 10. Looked up from germline, CDR1 is MNHEY and CDR2 is SVGAGI. The CDR3 loop spans 15 amino acids.

The J gene is TRBJ1-2, the V gene TRBV29-1, with 9 bases lining up with TRBD1. This CDR3 contains 15 residues. Germline values: CDR1 SQVTM, CDR2 ANQGSEA. The J segment lost 2 bases and the V segment lost 4 bases, leaving 8 bases of the junction unmatched. DNA for the CDR3: TGCAGCGTTGGTTTGGGGGACAGGGTCAACTATGGCTACACCTTC. Translation: CSVGLGDRVNYGYTF.

This clone occurred once. V is TRBV6-5 and J is TRBJ1-2, with D hard to call. Per germline, CDR1 MNHEY and CDR2 SVGAGI. V was clipped by 5 bases and J by 1 base, with 11 bases between them. CDR3 length: 14 amino acids. CDR3 sequence (DNA): TGTGCCAGCAGTCGTGAGGGCTATAACTATGGCTACACCTTC. Protein product: CASSREGYNYGYTF.

The chain joins TRBV9 to TRBJ1-1; TRBD1 might be the D (6 bases). The length of the CDR3 is 14 residues. V was cut by 1 base and J by 5 bases, with 12 bases left in between. The germline CDR1 and CDR2 sequences are SGDLS and YYNGEE. Written as DNA, the CDR3 is TGTGCCAGCAGCGTATCCGGAGGGGGTACTGAAGCTTTCTTT. As protein: CASSVSGGGTEAFF.

The chain carries TRBV7-2 and TRBJ2-2; 7 bases align to TRBD1. CDR3 size: 15 residues. Per the germline V gene, CDR1 is SGHTA and CDR2 is FQGNSA. Trimming took 6 bases from V and 0 from J; bases not matched to a gene: 4. CDR3 protein: CASRPGQPNTGELFF. For the CDR3, the DNA is TGTGCCAGCAGGCCGGGACAGCCGAACACCGGGGAGCTGTTTTTT.

The genes are TRBV6-2 or TRBV6-3 and TRBJ1-2; no clear D. Germline V CDR1 and CDR2: MNHEY, SVGEGT. CDR3 size: 14 residues. Trimming shortened V by 7 bases and J by 8 bases, and 20 bases separated the two germline ends. The CDR3 is CASNPSGVIYGYTF. The CDR3 region has the DNA TGTGCCAGCAACCCTAGTGGGGTAATCTACGGCTACACCTTC.

J is TRBJ1-1 and V is TRBV11-3, with a weak D call TRBD1 (6 bases). There are 15 residues in the CDR3. V dropped 5 bases and J dropped 2 bases, with 15 bases sitting between them. CDR1 and CDR2 from the germline V gene are SGHNT and YENEEA. CDR3 sequence: CASSLGGATNTEAFF. The CDR3 region has the DNA TGTGCCAGCAGCCTGGGGGGGGCCACAAACACTGAAGCTTTCTTT.

The V gene is TRBV29-1, the J gene TRBJ2-1, with 9 bases identical to TRBD1. CDR1 is SQVTM and CDR2 is ANQGSEA in the germline V gene. CDR3 length: 12 residues. V shed 7 bases and J 6 bases; nucleotides not matched to a gene: 4. CDR3 amino acids: CSARTGVNEQFF. The DNA of the CDR3 is TGCAGCGCCCGGACAGGGGTCAATGAGCAGTTCTTC.

The chain links TRBV28 to TRBJ2-1; TRBD2 aligns across 9 bases. The CDR3 contains 14 residues. With V trimmed by 6 bases and J by 8 bases, 8 bases remained unmatched. CDR1 and CDR2 from the germline V gene are MDHEN and SYDVKM. CDR3 DNA sequence: TGTGCCAGCAGCCTTAGCGGGAGCGCAGATGAGCAGTTCTTC. It translates to CASSLSGSADEQFF. Full variable domain (rest looked up from reference TRBV28 and TRBJ2-1): DVKVTQSSRYLVKRTGEKVFLECVQDMDHENMFWYRQDPGLGLRLIYFSYDVKMKEKGDIPEGYSVSREKKERFSLILESASTNQTSMYLCASSLSGSADEQFFGPGTRLTVL.

The J gene is TRBJ1-2, the V gene TRBV10-2; no definite D call. Looked up from germline, CDR1 is WSHSY and CDR2 is SAAADI. Trimming stripped 4 bases from V and 1 base from J, with 13 bases between. The CDR3 spans 15 residues. This CDR3 reads CASSVYRSINYGYTF. The CDR3 DNA follows: TGCGCCAGCAGTGTATACAGATCGATTAACTATGGCTACACCTTC.

J is TRBJ1-5 and V is TRBV29-1; a possible D gene is TRBD1 (5 bases). V gave up 1 base and J gave up 4 bases, with 8 bases separating them. The CDR3 spans 13 residues. Germline V gives CDR1 SQVTM, CDR2 ANQGSEA. In nucleotides, the CDR3 is TGCAGCGTTGAAGCGACAGAAAATCAGCCCCAGCATTTT. Its protein is CSVEATENQPQHF.

The V and J genes are TRBV19 and TRBJ2-7, with 10 bases matching TRBD1. V was clipped by 10 bases and J by 5 bases; unmatched bases: 11. The CDR3 loop spans 14 amino acids. Germline CDR1 reads LNHDA; CDR2 reads SQIVND (reference sequence). CDR3 bases: TGTGCCACTACGGGGGACAGGGGTATCCACGAGCAGTACTTC. This encodes CATTGDRGIHEQYF. The whole variable domain, filled in from reference TRBV19 and TRBJ2-7, reads DGGITQSPKYLFRKEGQNVTLSCEQNLNHDAMYWYRQDPGQGLRLIYYSQIVNDFQKGDIAEGYSVSREKKESFPLTVTSAQKNPTAFYLCATTGDRGIHEQYFGPGTRLTVT.

The chain combines TRBV7-2 with TRBJ2-7, with D maybe TRBD2 (5 bases). The CDR3 length is 14 residues. Deletions cut 0 bases from V and 10 bases from J, with 16 bases between. The germline CDR1 and CDR2 sequences are SGHTA and FQGNSA. The CDR3 sequence: CASSLAIPGSEQYF. The CDR3 DNA sequence: TGTGCCAGCAGCTTAGCTATACCGGGATCCGAACAGTACTTC.

This chain connects TRBV19 to TRBJ2-7; 9 bases agree with TRBD1. The germline gives CDR1 LNHDA, CDR2 SQIVND (reference sequence). The junction had 5 bases not matched to a gene; V was cut back by 2 bases and J by 3 bases. The CDR3 extends over 15 amino acids. In DNA, the CDR3 is TGTGCCAGTAGTATAATCCGGGACAGGGTCTACGAGCAGTACTTC. This codes for CASSIIRDRVYEQYF.

The rearrangement uses TRBV7-9 and TRBJ2-2; D gene ambiguous. Germline CDR1 SEHNR, CDR2 FQNEAQ (reference sequence). The germline V and J ends were trimmed by 4 bases and 4 bases, with 7 bases remaining between them. CDR3 length equals 13 residues. Here the CDR3 DNA reads TGTGCCAGCAGCTCACCCAGCACCGGGGAGCTGTTTTTT. As protein: CASSSPSTGELFF.

The chain links TRBV5-6 to TRBJ2-5, with 9 nucleotides matching TRBD1. J lost 4 bases, V lost 1 base, and 5 bases had no gene match. This CDR3 has 15 residues. Germline V CDR1 and CDR2: SGHDT, YYEEEE. The CDR3, as DNA: TGTGCCAGCAGCTTGTGGGGACAGGGCCGAGAGACCCAGTACTTC. Protein: CASSLWGQGRETQYF.

The chain is built from TRBV9 and TRBJ2-7, with a tentative D call TRBD2 (6 bases). The germline CDR1 and CDR2 sequences are SGDLS and YYNGEE. This CDR3 has 14 amino acids. V dropped 0 bases and J dropped 2 bases, with 9 bases sitting between them. The DNA for the CDR3 is TGTGCCAGCAGCGTAGAAGCGGGTACCTACGAGCAGTACTTC. Protein sequence: CASSVEAGTYEQYF.